The clone carrying this TCR beta chain was seen more than once but under ten times. The data originate from a study of T-cell reconstitution after alpha-beta-depleted transplantation in children. Researchers prepared the TCRbeta library using unique molecular identifiers, the study reports. MiXCR, applied by TCRdb to the PCR reads, yields one record per CDR3 protein. In the table there are about 370,000 distinct CDR3 sequences, about a fifth of which are singletons. The length of the CDR3 is 14 residues. V was cut by 0 bases and J by 5 bases, with 11 bases left in between. CDR1 MNHEY and CDR2 SMNVEV come from the germline V gene (reference sequence).

This clonotype was obtained from a human donor who donated a stem cell graft to a child with acute myeloid leukemia. This chain connects TRBV27 to TRBJ2-7; the D is unclear. Sample: PBMCs from the stem cell graft donor, taken from the stem cell graft. In nucleotides, the CDR3 is TGTGCCAGCAGTTTATCGGCAAGCTCGCACGAGCAGTACTTC. Its translation: CASSLSASSHEQYF.